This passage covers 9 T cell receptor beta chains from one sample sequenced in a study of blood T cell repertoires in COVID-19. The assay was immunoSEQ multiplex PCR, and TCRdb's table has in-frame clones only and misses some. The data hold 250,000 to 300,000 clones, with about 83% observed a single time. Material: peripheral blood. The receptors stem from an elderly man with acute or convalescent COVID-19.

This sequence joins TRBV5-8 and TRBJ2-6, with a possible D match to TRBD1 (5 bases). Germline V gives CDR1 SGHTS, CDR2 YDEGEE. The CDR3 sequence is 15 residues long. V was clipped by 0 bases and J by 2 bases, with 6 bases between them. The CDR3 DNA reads TGTGCCAGCAGCTTGGTGGGGCCTGGGGCCAACGTCCTGACTTTC. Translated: CASSLVGPGANVLTF.

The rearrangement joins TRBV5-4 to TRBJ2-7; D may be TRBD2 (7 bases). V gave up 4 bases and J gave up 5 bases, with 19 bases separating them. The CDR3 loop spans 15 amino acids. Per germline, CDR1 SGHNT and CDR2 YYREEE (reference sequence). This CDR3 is CASSLPGGGSNEQYF. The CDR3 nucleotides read TGTGCCAGCAGCCTCCCGGGGGGCGGGAGCAACGAGCAGTACTTC.

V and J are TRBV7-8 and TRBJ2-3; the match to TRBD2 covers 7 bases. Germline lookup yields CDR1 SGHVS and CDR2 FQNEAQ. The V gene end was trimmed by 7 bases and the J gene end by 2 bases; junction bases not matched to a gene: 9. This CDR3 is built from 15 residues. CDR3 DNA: TGTGCCAGCAAGGGCGGGCGGGGGAACACAGATACGCAGTATTTT. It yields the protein CASKGGRGNTDTQYF.

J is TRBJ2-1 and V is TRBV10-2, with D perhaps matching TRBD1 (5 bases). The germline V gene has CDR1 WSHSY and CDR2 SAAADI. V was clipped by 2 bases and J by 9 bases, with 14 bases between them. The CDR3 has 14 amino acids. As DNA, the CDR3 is TGCGCCAGCAGTGAGGGGATAGTTAGGGGTGAGCAGTTCTTC. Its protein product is CASSEGIVRGEQFF.

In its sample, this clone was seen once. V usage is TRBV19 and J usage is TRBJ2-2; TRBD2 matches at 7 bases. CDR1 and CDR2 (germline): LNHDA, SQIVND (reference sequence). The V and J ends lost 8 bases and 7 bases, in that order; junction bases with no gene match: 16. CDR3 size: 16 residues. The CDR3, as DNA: TGTGCCAGTGGGGGGGGATCCGGGACTCCCTACGGGGAGCTGTTTTTT. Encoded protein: CASGGGSGTPYGELFF.

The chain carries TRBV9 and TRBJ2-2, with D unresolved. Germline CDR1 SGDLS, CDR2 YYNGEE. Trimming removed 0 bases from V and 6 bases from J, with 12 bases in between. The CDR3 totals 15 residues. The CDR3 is CASSVESRFPGELFF. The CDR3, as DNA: TGTGCCAGCAGCGTAGAGAGCAGGTTCCCCGGGGAGCTGTTTTTT.

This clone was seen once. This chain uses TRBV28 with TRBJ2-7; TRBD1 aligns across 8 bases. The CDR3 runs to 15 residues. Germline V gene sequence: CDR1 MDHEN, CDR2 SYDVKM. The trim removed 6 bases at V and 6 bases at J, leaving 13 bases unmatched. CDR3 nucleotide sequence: TGTGCCAGCAGACGATCCGGGACAGGACCCCTCGAGCAGTACTTC. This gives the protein CASRRSGTGPLEQYF.

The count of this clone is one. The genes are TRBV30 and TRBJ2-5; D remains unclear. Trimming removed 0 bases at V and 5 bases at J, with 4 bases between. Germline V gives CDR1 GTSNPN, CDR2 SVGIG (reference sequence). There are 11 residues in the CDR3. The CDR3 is CAWSVVETQYF. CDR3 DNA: TGTGCCTGGAGTGTCGTTGAGACCCAGTACTTC.

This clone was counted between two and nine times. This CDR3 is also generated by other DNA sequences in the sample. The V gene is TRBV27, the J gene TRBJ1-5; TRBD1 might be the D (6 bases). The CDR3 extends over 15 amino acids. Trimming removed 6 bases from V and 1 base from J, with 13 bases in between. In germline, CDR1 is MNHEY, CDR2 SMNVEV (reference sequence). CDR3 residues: CASRPGVVSNQPQHF. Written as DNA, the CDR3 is TGTGCCAGCAGGCCAGGGGTTGTCAGCAATCAGCCCCAGCATTTT.